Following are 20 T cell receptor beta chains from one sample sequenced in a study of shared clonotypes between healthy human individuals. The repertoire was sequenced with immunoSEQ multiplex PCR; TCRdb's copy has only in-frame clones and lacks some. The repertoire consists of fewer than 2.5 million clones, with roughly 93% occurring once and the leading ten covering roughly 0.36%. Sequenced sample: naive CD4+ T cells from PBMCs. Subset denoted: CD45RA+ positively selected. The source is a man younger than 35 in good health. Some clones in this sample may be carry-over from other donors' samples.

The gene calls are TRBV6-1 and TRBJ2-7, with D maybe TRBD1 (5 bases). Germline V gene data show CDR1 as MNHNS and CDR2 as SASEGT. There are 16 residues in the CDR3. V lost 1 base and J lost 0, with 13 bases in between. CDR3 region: CASSEERTTLSYEQYF. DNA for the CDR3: TGTGCCAGCAGTGAAGAAAGGACAACACTCTCCTACGAGCAGTACTTC.

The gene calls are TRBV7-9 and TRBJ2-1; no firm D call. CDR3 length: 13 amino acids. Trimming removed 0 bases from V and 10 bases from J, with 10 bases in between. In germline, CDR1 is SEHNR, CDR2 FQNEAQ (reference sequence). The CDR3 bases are TGTGCCAGCAGCTTAGCGGCCGGGCAGGAGCAGTTCTTC. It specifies CASSLAAGQEQFF.

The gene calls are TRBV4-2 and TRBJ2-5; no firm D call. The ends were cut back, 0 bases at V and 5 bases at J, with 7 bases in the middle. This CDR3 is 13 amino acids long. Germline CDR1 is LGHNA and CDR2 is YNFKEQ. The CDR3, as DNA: TGTGCCAGCAGCCAAGATACGAGGGAGACCCAGTACTTC. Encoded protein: CASSQDTRETQYF.

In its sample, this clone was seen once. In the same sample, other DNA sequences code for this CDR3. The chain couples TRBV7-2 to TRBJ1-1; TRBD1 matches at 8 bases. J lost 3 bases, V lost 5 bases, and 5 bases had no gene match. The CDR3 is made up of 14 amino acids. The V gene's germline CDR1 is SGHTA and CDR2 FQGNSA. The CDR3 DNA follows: TGTGCCAGCAGCCTTATCAGGGGGCACACTGAAGCTTTCTTT. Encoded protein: CASSLIRGHTEAFF.

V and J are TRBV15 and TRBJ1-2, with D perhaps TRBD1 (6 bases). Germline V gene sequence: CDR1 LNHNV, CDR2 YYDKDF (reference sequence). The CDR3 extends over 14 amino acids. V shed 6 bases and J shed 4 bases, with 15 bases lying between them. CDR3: CATSSGADLYGYTF. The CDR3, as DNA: TGTGCCACCAGTTCGGGGGCGGATCTCTATGGCTACACCTTC.

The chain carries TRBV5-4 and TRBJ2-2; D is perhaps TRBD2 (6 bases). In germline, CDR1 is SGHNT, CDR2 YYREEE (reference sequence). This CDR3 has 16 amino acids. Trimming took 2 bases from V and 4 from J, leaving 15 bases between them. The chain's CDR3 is CASSLVSGATTGELFF. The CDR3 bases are TGTGCCAGCAGCTTAGTCTCGGGAGCGACCACCGGGGAGCTGTTTTTT.

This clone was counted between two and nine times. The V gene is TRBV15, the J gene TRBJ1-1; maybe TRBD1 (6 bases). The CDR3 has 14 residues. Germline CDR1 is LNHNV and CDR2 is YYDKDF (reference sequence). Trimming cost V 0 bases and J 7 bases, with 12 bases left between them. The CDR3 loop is CATSREGGGYEAFF. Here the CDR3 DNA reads TGTGCCACCAGCAGAGAGGGAGGGGGATATGAAGCTTTCTTT.

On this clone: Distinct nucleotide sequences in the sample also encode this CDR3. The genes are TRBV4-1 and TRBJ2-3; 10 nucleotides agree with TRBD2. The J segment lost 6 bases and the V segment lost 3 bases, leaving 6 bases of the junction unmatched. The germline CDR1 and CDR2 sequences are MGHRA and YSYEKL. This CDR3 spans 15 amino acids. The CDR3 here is CASSQGLAGADTQYF. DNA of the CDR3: TGCGCCAGCAGCCAGGGTCTAGCGGGAGCGGATACGCAGTATTTT.

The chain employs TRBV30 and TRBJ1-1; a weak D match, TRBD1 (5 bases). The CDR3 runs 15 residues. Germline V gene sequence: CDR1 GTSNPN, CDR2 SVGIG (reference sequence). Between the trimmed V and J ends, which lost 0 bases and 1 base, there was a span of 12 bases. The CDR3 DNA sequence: TGTGCCTGGAGTGTGAAAGGGGACTGGAACACTGAAGCTTTCTTT. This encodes CAWSVKGDWNTEAFF.

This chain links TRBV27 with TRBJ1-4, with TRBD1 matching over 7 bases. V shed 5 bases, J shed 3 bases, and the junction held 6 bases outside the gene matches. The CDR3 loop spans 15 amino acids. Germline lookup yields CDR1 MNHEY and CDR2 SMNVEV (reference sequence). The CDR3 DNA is TGTGCCAGCAGTCCGAGGACAGGAGCTAATGAAAAACTGTTTTTT. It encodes CASSPRTGANEKLFF.

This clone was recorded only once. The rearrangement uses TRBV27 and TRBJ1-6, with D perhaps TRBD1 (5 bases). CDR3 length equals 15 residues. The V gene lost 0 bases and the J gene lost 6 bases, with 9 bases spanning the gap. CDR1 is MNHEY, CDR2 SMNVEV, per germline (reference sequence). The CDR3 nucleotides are TGTGCCAGCAGTTTATCAGACAGCCCTAATTCACCCCTCCACTTT. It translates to CASSLSDSPNSPLHF.

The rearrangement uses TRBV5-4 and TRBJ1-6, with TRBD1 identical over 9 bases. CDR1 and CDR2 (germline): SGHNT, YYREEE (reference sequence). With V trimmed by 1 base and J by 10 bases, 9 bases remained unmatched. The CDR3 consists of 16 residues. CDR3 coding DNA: TGTGCCAGCAGCTTGACCTTTGGACAGGGGAACTCACCCCTCCACTTT. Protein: CASSLTFGQGNSPLHF.

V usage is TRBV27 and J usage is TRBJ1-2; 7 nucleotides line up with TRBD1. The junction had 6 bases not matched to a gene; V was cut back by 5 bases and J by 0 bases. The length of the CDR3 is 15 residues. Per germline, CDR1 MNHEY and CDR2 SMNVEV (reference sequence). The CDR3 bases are TGTGCCAGCAGTGCAAGGACAGGAGCTAACTATGGCTACACCTTC. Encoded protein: CASSARTGANYGYTF.

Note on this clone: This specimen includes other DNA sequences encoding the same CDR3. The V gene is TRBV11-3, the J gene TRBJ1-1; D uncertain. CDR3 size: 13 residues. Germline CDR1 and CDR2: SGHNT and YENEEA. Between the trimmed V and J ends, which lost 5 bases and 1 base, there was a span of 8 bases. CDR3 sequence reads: CASSLFQNTEAFF. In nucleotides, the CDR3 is TGTGCCAGCAGCCTTTTCCAGAACACTGAAGCTTTCTTT.

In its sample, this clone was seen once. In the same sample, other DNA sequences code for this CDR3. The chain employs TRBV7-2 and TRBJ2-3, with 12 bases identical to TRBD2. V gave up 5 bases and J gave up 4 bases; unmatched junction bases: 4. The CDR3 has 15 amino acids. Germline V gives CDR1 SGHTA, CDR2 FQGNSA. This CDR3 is CASSRLAGVPDTQYF. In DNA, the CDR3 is TGTGCCAGCAGCCGACTAGCGGGAGTGCCAGATACGCAGTATTTT.

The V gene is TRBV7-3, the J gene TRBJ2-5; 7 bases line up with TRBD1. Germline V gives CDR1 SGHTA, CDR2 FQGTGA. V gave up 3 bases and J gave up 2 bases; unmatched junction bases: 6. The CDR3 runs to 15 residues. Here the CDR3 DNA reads TGTGCCAGCAGCTTTGGACCGGGACAGCAAGAGACCCAGTACTTC. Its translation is CASSFGPGQQETQYF.

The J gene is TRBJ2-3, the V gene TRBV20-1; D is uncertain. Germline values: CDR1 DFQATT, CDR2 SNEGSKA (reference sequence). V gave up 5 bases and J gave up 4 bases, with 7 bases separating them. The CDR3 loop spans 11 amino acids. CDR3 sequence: CSAPAADTQYF. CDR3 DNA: TGCAGTGCTCCGGCGGCAGATACGCAGTATTTT.

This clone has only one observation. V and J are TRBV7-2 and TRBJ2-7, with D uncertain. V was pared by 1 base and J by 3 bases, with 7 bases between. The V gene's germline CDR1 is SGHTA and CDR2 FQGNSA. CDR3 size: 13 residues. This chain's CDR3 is CASSLGAHYEQYF. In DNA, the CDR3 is TGTGCCAGCAGCTTAGGGGCACACTACGAGCAGTACTTC.

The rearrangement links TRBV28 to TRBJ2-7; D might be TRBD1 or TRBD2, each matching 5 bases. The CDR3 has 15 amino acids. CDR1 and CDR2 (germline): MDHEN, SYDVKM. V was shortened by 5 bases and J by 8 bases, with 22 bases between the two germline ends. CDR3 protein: CASSLSPGARRKQYF. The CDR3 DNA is TGTGCCAGCAGTCTCTCGCCCGGGGCAAGGAGGAAGCAGTACTTC.

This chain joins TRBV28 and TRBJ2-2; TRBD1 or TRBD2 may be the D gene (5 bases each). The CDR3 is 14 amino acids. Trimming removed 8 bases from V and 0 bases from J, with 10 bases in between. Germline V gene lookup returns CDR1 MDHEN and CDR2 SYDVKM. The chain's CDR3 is CASRDGANTGELFF. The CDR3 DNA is TGTGCCAGCCGGGACGGAGCGAACACCGGGGAGCTGTTTTTT.